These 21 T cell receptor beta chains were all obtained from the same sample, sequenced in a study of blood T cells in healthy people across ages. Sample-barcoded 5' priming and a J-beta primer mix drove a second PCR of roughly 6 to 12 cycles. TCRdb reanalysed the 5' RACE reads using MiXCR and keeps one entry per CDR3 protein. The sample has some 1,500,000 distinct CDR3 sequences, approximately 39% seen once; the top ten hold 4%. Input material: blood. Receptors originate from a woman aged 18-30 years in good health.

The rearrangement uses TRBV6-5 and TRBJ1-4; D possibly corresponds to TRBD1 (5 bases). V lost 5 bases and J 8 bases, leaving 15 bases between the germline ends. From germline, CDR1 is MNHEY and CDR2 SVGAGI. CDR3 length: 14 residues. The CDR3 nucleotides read TGTGCCAGCAGTCCCCGAAGGGGTGGCGAAAAACTGTTTTTT. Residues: CASSPRRGGEKLFF.

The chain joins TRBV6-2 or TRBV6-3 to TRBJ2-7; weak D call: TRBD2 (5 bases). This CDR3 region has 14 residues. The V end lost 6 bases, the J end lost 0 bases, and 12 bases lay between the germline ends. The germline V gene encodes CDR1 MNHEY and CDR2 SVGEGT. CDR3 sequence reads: CASRPRGRSYEQYF. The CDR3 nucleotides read TGTGCCAGCAGACCCCGAGGGCGCTCCTACGAGCAGTACTTC.

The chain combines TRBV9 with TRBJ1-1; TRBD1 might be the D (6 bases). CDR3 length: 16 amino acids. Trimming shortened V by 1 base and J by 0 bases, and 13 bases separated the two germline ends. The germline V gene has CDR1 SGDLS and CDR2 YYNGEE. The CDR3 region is CASSVSRDTLNTEAFF. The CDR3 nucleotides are TGTGCCAGCAGCGTATCCCGGGACACCTTGAACACTGAAGCTTTCTTT.

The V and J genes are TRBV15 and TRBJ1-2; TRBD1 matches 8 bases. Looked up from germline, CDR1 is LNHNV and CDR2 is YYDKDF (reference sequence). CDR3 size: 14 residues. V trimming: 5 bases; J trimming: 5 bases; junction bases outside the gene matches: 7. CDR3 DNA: TGTGCCACCAGCCCTACGACAGGGGCGTATGGCTACACCTTC. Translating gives CATSPTTGAYGYTF.

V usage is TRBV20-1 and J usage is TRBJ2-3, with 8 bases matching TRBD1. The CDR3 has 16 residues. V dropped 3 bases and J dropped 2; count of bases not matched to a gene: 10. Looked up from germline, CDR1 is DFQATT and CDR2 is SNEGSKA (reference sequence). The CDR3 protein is CSASTWDRYSTDTQYF. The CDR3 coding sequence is TGCAGTGCTAGTACATGGGACAGGTACTCCACAGATACGCAGTATTTT.

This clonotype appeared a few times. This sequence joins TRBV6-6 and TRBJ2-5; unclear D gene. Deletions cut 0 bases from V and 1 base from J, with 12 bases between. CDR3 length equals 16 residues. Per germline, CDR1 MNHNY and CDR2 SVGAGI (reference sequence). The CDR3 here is CASSYSLRQSQETQYF. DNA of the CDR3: TGTGCCAGCAGTTACTCTCTTAGGCAGTCCCAAGAGACCCAGTACTTC.

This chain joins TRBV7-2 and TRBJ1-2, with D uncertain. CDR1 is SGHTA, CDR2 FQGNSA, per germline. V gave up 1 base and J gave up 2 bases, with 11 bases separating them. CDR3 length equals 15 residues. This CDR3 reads CASSLVSMTNYGYTF. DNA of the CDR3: TGTGCCAGCAGCTTAGTGTCAATGACCAACTATGGCTACACCTTC.

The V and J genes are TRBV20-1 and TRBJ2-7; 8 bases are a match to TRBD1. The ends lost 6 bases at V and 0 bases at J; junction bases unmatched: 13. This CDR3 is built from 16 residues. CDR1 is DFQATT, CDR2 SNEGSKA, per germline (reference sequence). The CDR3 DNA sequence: TGCAGTGCCAGGGGGGACAGGATTCCTTACTCCTACGAGCAGTACTTC. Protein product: CSARGDRIPYSYEQYF.

CDR3 residues: CASRPLGEQFF. For the CDR3, the DNA is TGTGCCAGCAGACCTTTAGGTGAGCAGTTCTTC. This chain links TRBV7-9 with TRBJ2-1; D is undetermined. CDR1 SEHNR and CDR2 FQNEAQ come from the germline V gene (reference sequence). Trimming pared 6 bases from V and 9 bases from J, leaving 9 bases between. CDR3 length equals 11 residues. The complete variable domain, with remaining parts taken from reference TRBV7-9 and TRBJ2-1, reads DTGVSQNPRHKITKRGQNVTFRCDPISEHNRLYWYRQTLGQGPEFLTYFQNEAQLEKSRLLSDRFSAERPKGSFSTLEIQRTEQGDSAMYLCASRPLGEQFFGPGTRLTVL.

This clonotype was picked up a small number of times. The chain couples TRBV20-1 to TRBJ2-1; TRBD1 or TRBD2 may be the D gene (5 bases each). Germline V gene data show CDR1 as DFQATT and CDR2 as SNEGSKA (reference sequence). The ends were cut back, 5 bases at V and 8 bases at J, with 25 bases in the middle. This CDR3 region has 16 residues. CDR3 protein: CSAATGRSMRGYEQFF. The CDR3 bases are TGCAGTGCTGCGACGGGAAGATCCATGAGGGGCTATGAGCAGTTCTTC.

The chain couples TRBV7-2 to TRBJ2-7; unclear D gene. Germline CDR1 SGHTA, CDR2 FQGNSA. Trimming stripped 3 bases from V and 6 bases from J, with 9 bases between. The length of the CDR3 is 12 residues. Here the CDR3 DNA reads TGTGCCAGCAGCTTGCTCGCTTCCGAGCAGTACTTC. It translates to CASSLLASEQYF.

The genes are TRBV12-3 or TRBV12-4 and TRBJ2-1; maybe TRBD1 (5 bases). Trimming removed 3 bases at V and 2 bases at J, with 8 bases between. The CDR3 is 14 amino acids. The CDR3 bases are TGTGCCAGCAGTTTCGCAGGGACCTACAATGAGCAGTTCTTC. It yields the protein CASSFAGTYNEQFF.

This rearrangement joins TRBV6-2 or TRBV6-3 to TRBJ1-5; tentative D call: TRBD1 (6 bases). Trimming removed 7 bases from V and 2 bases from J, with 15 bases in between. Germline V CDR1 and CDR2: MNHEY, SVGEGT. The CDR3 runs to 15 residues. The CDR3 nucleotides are TGTGCCAGCATGAACAGGGCATTCGGCAATCAGCCCCAGCATTTT. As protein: CASMNRAFGNQPQHF.

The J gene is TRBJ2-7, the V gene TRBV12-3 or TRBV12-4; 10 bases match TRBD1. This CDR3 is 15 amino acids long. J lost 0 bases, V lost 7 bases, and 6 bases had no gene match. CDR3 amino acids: CASKHGTGDSYEQYF. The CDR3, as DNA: TGTGCCAGCAAGCACGGGACAGGGGACTCCTACGAGCAGTACTTC.

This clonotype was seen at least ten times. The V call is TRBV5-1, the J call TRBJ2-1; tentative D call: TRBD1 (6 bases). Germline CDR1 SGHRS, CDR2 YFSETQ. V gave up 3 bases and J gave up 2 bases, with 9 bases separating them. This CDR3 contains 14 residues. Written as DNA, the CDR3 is TGCGCCAGCAGCTCAAGGGGGACCTACAATGAGCAGTTCTTC. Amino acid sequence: CASSSRGTYNEQFF.

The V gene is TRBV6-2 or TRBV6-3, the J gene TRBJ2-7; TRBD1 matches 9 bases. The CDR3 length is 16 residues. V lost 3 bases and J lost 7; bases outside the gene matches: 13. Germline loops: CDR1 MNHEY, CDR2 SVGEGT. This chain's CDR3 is CASSYIRGQGREEQYF. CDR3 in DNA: TGTGCCAGCAGTTATATTCGGGGACAGGGAAGAGAAGAGCAGTACTTC.

CDR3 bases: TGCGCCAGCAGCCAACGATCCGGGGCTTTCTCCTACAATGAGCAGTACTTC. Translated, it gives CASSQRSGAFSYNEQYF. The chain employs TRBV4-1 and TRBJ2-4; D is tentatively TRBD1 or TRBD2 (5 bases each). Germline V gives CDR1 MGHRA, CDR2 YSYEKL. V lost 2 bases to trimming and J lost 13 bases, with 27 bases between them. The CDR3 is made up of 17 amino acids.

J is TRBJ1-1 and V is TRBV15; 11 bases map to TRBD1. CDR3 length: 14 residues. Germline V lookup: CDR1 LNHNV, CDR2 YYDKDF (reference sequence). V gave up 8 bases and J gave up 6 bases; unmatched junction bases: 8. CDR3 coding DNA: TGTGCCACCGTAACGCGGACAGGGGGCTCTGAAGCTTTCTTT. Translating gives CATVTRTGGSEAFF.

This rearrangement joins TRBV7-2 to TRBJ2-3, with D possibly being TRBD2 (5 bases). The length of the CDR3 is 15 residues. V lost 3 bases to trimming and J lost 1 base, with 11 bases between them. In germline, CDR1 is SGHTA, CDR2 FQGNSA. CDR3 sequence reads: CASSLRRTGTDTQYF. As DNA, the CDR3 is TGTGCCAGCAGCTTGCGCAGGACTGGCACAGATACGCAGTATTTT.

This chain's CDR3 is CASSPTVDEQFF. The CDR3 bases are TGTGCCAGCAGTCCAACAGTGGATGAGCAGTTCTTC. The genes are TRBV12-3 or TRBV12-4 and TRBJ2-1; D ambiguous. The ends were cut back, 5 bases at V and 8 bases at J, with 10 bases in the middle. The CDR3 extends over 12 amino acids.

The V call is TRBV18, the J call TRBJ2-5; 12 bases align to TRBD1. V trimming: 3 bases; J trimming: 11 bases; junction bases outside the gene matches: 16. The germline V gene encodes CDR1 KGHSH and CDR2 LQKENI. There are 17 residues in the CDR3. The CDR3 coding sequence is TGTGCCAGCTCACCTTTGAGAGGGACAGGGGGCTACAATGAGCAGTACTTC. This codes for CASSPLRGTGGYNEQYF.